This T cell receptor (beta chain) was recovered during a study of T cell repertoires in cytomegalovirus infection. The CDR3 sequence is 17 residues long. CDR1 and CDR2 (germline): KGHSH, LQKENI. V was pared by 1 base and J by 8 bases, with 14 bases of the junction left unmatched. TCRdb re-called the reads with MiXCR, one entry per CDR3 protein. The sample carries 300,000 to 400,000 distinct CDR3 sequences, 8% to 10% recorded once. This TCR derives from a human donor in good health (CMV status not recorded). Some clones in this sample may be carry-over from other donors' samples. The V call is TRBV18, the J call TRBJ2-1; TRBD1 matches at 7 bases. The specimen sequenced was PBMCs. The CDR3 region is CASSPQILGQRLHEQFF. CDR3 DNA: TGTGCCAGCTCACCACAAATACTGGGACAGCGTTTACATGAGCAGTTCTTC. Filled out from reference TRBV18 and TRBJ2-1, the complete variable domain reads NAGVMQNPRHLVRRRGQEARLRCSPMKGHSHVYWYRQLPEEGLKFMVYLQKENIIDESGMPKERFSAEFPKEGPSILRIQQVVRGDSAAYFCASSPQILGQRLHEQFFGPGTRLTVL.